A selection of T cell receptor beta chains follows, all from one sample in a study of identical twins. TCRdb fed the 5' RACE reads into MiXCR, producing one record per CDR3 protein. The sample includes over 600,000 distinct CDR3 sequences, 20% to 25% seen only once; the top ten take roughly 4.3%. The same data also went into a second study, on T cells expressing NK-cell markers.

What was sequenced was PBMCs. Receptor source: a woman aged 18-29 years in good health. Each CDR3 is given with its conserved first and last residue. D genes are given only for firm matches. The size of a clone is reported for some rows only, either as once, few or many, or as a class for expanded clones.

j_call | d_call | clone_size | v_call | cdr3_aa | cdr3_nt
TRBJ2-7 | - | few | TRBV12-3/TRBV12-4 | CASRRRLGWEQYF | TGTGCCAGCAGGAGACGCCTGGGGTGGGAGCAGTACTTC
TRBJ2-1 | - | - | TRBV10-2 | CASSESAGDNEQFF | TGCGCCAGCAGTGAATCTGCAGGAGACAATGAGCAGTTCTTC
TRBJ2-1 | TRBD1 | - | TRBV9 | CASSEDGRGLYNEQFF | TGTGCCAGCAGCGAAGACGGCAGGGGGCTCTACAATGAGCAGTTCTTC
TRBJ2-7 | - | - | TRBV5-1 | CASSLTYTGYEQYF | TGCGCCAGCAGCTTGACCTACACGGGCTACGAGCAGTACTTC
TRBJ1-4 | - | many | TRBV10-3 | CATNRGEQNEKLFF | TGTGCCACAAACCGTGGGGAACAGAATGAAAAACTGTTTTTT
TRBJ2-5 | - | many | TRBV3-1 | CASSQRGETQYF | TGTGCCAGCAGCCAGAGGGGAGAGACCCAGTACTTC
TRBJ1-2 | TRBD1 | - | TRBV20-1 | CSLPDRGYGYTF | TGCAGTCTTCCGGACAGGGGCTATGGCTACACCTTC
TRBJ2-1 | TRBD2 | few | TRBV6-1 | CATSIAGGGYNEQFF | TGTGCCACCTCCATAGCGGGAGGCGGGTACAATGAGCAGTTCTTC
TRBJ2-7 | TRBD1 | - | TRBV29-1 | CSVVQGAHREQYF | TGCAGCGTTGTACAGGGGGCGCATCGGGAGCAGTACTTC
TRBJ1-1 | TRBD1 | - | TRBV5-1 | CASTPNSGTANTEAFF | TGCGCCAGCACCCCCAACTCAGGGACAGCGAACACTGAAGCTTTCTTT
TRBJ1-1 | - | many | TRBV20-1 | CSASQGPEAFF | TGCAGTGCTAGCCAGGGTCCTGAAGCTTTCTTT
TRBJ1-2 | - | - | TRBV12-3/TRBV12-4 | CASRSNAGLGYGYTF | TGTGCCAGCAGGTCCAACGCGGGGCTCGGATATGGCTACACCTTC
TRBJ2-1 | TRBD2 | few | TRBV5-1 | CASSPGLAGRGEQFF | TGCGCCAGCAGCCCGGGACTAGCGGGAAGGGGGGAGCAGTTCTTC
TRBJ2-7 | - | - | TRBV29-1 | CSVRHTGPNEQYF | TGCAGCGTTAGGCACACTGGACCTAACGAGCAGTACTTC
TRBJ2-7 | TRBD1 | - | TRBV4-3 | CASSQDVDRSSYEQYF | TGCGCCAGCAGCCAAGATGTGGACAGGAGCTCCTACGAGCAGTACTTC
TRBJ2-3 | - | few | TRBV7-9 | CASTGTGEAQYF | TGTGCCAGCACCGGGACCGGTGAGGCGCAGTATTTT
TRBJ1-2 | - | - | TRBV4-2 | CASSQNPNGDGYTF | TGTGCCAGCAGCCAAAACCCTAACGGAGATGGCTACACCTTC
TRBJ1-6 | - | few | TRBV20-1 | CSAWGRRSLHF | TGCAGTGCTTGGGGTCGGCGGTCCCTCCACTTT
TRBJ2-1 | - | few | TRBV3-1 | CASSQDASYNEQFF | TGTGCCAGCAGCCAAGATGCGTCCTACAATGAGCAGTTCTTC
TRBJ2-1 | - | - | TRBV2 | CASSGPHRGNEQFF | TGTGCCAGCAGTGGGCCCCATAGAGGCAATGAGCAGTTCTTC
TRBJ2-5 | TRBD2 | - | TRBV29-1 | CSVQSRGRLETQYF | TGCAGCGTCCAGTCCCGCGGGAGGTTGGAGACCCAGTACTTC
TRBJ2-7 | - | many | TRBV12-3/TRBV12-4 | CASSSSAYEQYF | -
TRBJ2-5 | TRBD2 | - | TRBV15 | CATSPGGRGVETQYF | TGTGCCACCAGTCCGGGCGGGAGAGGTGTTGAGACCCAGTACTTC
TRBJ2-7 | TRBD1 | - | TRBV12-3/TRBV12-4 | CASSVDRYEQYF | TGTGCCAGCAGTGTGGACAGGTACGAGCAGTACTTC
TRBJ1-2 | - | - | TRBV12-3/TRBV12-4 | CASSLGPGVRGYTF | TGTGCCAGCAGCCTAGGGCCCGGCGTCAGGGGCTACACCTTC
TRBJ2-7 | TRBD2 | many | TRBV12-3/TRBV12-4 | CASSLASGYEQYF | TGTGCCAGCAGTTTGGCTAGCGGCTACGAGCAGTACTTC
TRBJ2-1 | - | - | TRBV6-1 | CASTPKRRRYNEQFF | TGTGCCAGCACTCCTAAGAGACGGCGATACAATGAGCAGTTCTTC
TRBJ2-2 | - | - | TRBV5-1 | CASSLDSRDAGELFF | TGCGCCAGCAGCTTGGACAGCAGGGATGCCGGGGAGCTGTTTTTT
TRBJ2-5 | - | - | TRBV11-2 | CASGSGTFRQETQYF | TGTGCCAGCGGCTCCGGGACTTTCAGGCAAGAGACCCAGTACTTC
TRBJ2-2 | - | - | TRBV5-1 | CASSRPPRDTGELFF | TGCGCCAGCAGCCGCCCCCCCCGGGACACCGGGGAGCTGTTTTTT
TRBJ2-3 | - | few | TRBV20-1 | CSARDRRRTDTQYF | TGCAGTGCTAGAGACAGGAGGCGCACAGATACGCAGTATTTT
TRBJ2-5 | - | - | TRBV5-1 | CASSLRPGGQETQYF | TGCGCCAGCAGCTTGAGGCCTGGGGGGCAAGAGACCCAGTACTTC
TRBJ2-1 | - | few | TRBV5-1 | CASSPDRSGTYNEQFF | TGCGCCAGCAGCCCTGACAGGTCTGGGACCTACAATGAGCAGTTCTTC
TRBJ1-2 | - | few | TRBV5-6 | CASTPRGGGRDGYTF | TGTGCCAGCACCCCGCGGGGTGGGGGCCGCGATGGCTACACCTTC
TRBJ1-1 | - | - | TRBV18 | CASSPPERTEAFF | TGTGCCAGCTCACCACCGGAACGAACTGAAGCTTTCTTT
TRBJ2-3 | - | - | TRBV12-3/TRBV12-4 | CASTLGGRLTDTQYF | TGTGCCAGCACCTTAGGGGGGCGTCTCACAGATACGCAGTATTTT
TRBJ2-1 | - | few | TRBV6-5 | CASSYPGPYNEQFF | TGTGCCAGCAGTTACCCCGGTCCCTACAATGAGCAGTTCTTC
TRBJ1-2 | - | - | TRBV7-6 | CASSLYSRYGYTF | TGTGCCAGCAGCTTATATAGTCGATATGGCTACACCTTC
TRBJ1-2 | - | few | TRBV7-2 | CASSPSDLYGYTF | TGTGCCAGCAGCCCCTCCGACCTCTATGGCTACACCTTC
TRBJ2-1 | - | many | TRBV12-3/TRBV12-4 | CASRGRTAGDEQFF | TGTGCCAGCAGGGGACGGACAGCCGGCGATGAGCAGTTCTTC
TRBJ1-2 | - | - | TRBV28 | CASSSGATNYGYTF | TGTGCCAGCAGCTCCGGGGCAACCAACTATGGCTACACCTTC
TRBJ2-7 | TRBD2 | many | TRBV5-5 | CASRLTSGGPYEQYF | TGTGCCAGCAGATTAACTAGCGGGGGGCCCTACGAGCAGTACTTC
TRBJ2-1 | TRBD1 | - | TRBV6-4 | CASSRQGFGEQFF | TGTGCCAGCAGCAGACAGGGGTTCGGTGAGCAGTTCTTC
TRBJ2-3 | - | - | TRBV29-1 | CSVEAQTDTQYF | TGCAGCGTTGAAGCCCAGACGGATACGCAGTATTTT
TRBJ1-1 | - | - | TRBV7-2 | CAGQVQGTNTEAFF | TGTGCCGGGCAGGTACAGGGAACAAACACTGAAGCTTTCTTT
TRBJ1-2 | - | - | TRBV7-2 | CASSSLDPGTHGYTF | TGTGCCAGCAGCTCTTTAGACCCCGGGACACATGGCTACACCTTC
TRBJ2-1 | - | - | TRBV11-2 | CASSTTHNEQFF | TGTGCCAGCAGCACTACCCACAATGAGCAGTTCTTC
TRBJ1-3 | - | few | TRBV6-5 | CASSYSSSGNTIYF | TGTGCCAGCAGCTATAGCAGCTCTGGAAACACCATATATTTT
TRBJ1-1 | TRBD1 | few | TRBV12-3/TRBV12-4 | CASSLQGAFGEAFF | TGTGCCAGCAGCCTTCAGGGGGCATTCGGTGAAGCTTTCTTT
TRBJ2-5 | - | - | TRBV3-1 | CASSQDPRSRETQYF | TGTGCCAGCAGCCAAGATCCCCGGAGTCGAGAGACCCAGTACTTC
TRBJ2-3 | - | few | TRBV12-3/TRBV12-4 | CASSPSGWPQYF | TGTGCCAGCAGTCCCTCCGGATGGCCTCAGTATTTT
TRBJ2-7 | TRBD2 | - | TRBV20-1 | CSAWLAGVSQQYF | TGCAGTGCATGGCTAGCGGGAGTATCCCAGCAGTACTTC
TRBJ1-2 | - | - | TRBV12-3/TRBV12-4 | CASKFRSQDGYTF | TGTGCCAGCAAGTTTAGGAGTCAAGATGGCTACACCTTC
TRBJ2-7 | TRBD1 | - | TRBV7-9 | CASSSPQGTYEQYF | TGTGCCAGCAGCTCCCCACAGGGGACCTACGAGCAGTACTTC
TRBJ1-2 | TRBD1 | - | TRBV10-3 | CAISGQETYGYTF | TGTGCCATCAGCGGACAGGAAACATATGGCTACACCTTC
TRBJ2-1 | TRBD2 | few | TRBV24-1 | CATSGTSGGFSYNEQFF | TGTGCCACCAGTGGGACTAGCGGGGGGTTCTCCTACAATGAGCAGTTCTTC
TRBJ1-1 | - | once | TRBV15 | CATTLLAGNTEAFF | TGTGCCACCACCCTCCTTGCGGGGAACACTGAAGCTTTCTTT